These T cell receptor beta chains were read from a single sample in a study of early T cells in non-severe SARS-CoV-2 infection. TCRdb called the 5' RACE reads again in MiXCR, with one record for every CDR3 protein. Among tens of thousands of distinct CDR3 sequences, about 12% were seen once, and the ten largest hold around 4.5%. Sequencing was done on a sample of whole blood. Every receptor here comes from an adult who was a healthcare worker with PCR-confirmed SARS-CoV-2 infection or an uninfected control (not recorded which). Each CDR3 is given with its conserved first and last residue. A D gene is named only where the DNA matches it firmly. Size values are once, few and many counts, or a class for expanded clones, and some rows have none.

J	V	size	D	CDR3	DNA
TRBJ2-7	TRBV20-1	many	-	CSASQPGRSSYEQYF	TGCAGTGCTAGTCAGCCGGGACGGAGCTCCTACGAGCAGTACTTC
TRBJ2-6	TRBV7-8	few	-	CASSLVAPGANVLTF	TGTGCCAGCAGCTTAGTAGCGCCTGGGGCCAACGTCCTGACTTTC
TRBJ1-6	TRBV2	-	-	CASTGDGSYNSPLHF	TGTGCCAGCACGGGGGACGGGTCCTATAATTCACCCCTCCACTTT
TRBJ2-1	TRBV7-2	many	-	CASPGSSRSRNEQFF	TGTGCCAGCCCGGGTAGCTCGAGGTCACGCAATGAGCAGTTCTTC
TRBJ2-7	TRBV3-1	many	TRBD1	CASSQGRGLDEQYF	TGTGCCAGCAGCCAGGGCAGGGGGCTGGACGAGCAGTACTTC
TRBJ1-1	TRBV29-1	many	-	CSVEPRPGNTEAFF	TGCAGCGTTGAACCCCGCCCGGGTAACACTGAAGCTTTCTTT
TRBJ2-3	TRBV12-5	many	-	CASGLGLGGDTQYF	TGTGCTAGTGGTTTGGGCTTAGGGGGAGATACGCAGTATTTT
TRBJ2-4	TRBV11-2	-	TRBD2	CASRKREENIQYF	TGTGCCAGCAGGAAGCGGGAGGAAAACATTCAGTACTTC
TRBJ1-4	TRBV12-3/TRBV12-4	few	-	CASSFRIRVLNEKLFF	TGTGCCAGCAGTTTTCGAATCCGGGTCCTTAATGAAAAACTGTTTTTT
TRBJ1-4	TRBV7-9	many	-	CASSLGRTNEKLFF	TGTGCCAGCAGCTTAGGGAGGACTAATGAAAAACTGTTTTTT
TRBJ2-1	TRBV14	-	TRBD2	CASSGTSTYNEQFF	TGTGCCAGCAGCGGGACTAGCACCTACAATGAGCAGTTCTTC
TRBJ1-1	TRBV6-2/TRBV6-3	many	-	CASSSNRENTEAFF	TGTGCCAGCAGTTCTAACAGGGAGAACACTGAAGCTTTCTTT
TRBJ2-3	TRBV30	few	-	CAWSVGGTRTDTQYF	TGTGCCTGGAGTGTCGGCGGAACCCGCACAGATACGCAGTATTTT
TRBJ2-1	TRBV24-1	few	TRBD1	CATSSDRVAYNEQFF	TGTGCCACCAGCTCGGACAGGGTGGCCTACAATGAGCAGTTCTTC
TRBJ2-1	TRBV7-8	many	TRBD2	CASIIRTSGRARVDEQFF	TGTGCCAGCATCATACGCACTAGCGGGAGGGCCCGGGTTGATGAGCAGTTCTTC
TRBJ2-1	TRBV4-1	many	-	CASSQDRDGYEQFF	TGCGCCAGCAGCCAAGATAGGGACGGGTATGAGCAGTTCTTC
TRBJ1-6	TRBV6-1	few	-	CASSEEERGNSPLHF	TGTGCCAGCAGTGAAGAAGAACGAGGTAATTCACCCCTCCACTTT
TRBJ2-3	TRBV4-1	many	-	CASSPGTDTQYF	TGCGCCAGCAGCCCGGGAACAGATACGCAGTATTTT
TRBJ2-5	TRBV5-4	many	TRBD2	CASSLGLTSGGRETQYF	TGTGCCAGCAGCTTGGGGCTTACTAGCGGGGGACGAGAGACCCAGTACTTC
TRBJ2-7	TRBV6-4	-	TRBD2	CASSEGRLAGAGTYEQYF	TGTGCCAGCAGTGAGGGTCGGCTAGCGGGGGCGGGGACCTACGAGCAGTACTTC
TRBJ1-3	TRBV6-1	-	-	CASSEEGGGSGNTIYF	TGTGCCAGCAGCGAGGAAGGGGGAGGCTCTGGAAACACCATATATTTT
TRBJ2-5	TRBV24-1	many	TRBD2	CATSIQTSGREETQYF	TGTGCCACCAGTATCCAGACTAGCGGGAGGGAAGAGACCCAGTACTTC
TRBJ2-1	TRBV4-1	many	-	CASSQESALLSYNEQFF	TGCGCCAGCAGCCAAGAGTCGGCCCTCCTTTCCTACAATGAGCAGTTCTTC
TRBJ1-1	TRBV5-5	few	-	CASSQNRGANTEAFF	TGTGCCAGCAGCCAAAACAGAGGCGCGAACACTGAAGCTTTCTTT
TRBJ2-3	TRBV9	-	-	CASSVVASTDTQYF	TGTGCCAGCAGCGTAGTTGCTTCCACAGATACGCAGTATTTT
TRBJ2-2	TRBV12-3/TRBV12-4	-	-	CASRAGTPSNTGELFF	TGTGCCAGCAGGGCAGGGACACCATCGAACACCGGGGAGCTGTTTTTT
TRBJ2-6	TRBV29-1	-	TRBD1	CAGTGGSGANVLTF	TGCGCCGGGACAGGGGGATCTGGGGCCAACGTCCTGACTTTC
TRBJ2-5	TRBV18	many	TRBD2	CASSPRLAGQETQYF	TGTGCCAGCTCACCACGACTAGCGGGGCAGGAGACCCAGTACTTC
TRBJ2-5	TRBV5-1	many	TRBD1	CASSLAQGVQETQYF	TGCGCCAGCAGCTTAGCCCAGGGGGTACAAGAGACCCAGTACTTC